This is a list of T cell receptor beta chains from one sample in a study of early T cells in non-severe SARS-CoV-2 infection. TCRdb passed the 5' RACE reads through MiXCR, listing each CDR3 protein once. The sample records roughly 58,000 distinct CDR3 sequences, roughly 10% being singletons. Sequencing input: whole blood. The receptors come from an adult who was a healthcare worker with PCR-confirmed SARS-CoV-2 infection or an uninfected control (not recorded which). Each CDR3 is given with its conserved first and last residue. D genes are given only for firm matches. Where a row states a size, it is once, few, many or the class of an expanded clone; other rows omit it.

D gene	clone size	V gene	J gene	CDR3 DNA	CDR3 protein
NA	few	TRBV12-3/TRBV12-4	TRBJ2-5	TGTGCCAGCAACATGGGGCGGTTTTGGGGGGAAGAGACCCAGTACTTC	CASNMGRFWGEETQYF
TRBD1	NA	TRBV28	TRBJ1-5	TGTGCCAGCAGTCAAAGACGTGGGACAGGTGTGGATCAGCCCCAGCATTTT	CASSQRRGTGVDQPQHF
NA	NA	TRBV6-5	TRBJ2-4	TGTGCCAGCAGTTACTCTAAGACAGCAGCCAAAAACATTCAGTACTTC	CASSYSKTAAKNIQYF
NA	few	TRBV7-2	TRBJ2-5	TGTGCCAGCAGCTTATTAGGGGCTCTAAAAGAGACCCAGTACTTC	CASSLLGALKETQYF
NA	medium-sized	TRBV3-1	TRBJ2-1	TGTGCCAGCAGCCAGGGGGGTATCGGGGTCCGGTTCTTC	CASSQGGIGVRFF
NA	many	TRBV5-4	TRBJ1-6	TGTGCCAGCAGCTCAGAAACGGGAGAGTCACCCCTCCACTTT	CASSSETGESPLHF
NA	few	TRBV5-5	TRBJ2-2	TGTGCCAGCAGCCGGGACACCTCGGGCACCGGGGAGCTGTTTTTT	CASSRDTSGTGELFF
NA	many	TRBV7-2	TRBJ1-5	TGTGCCAGCAGCCCCTTTGACCAGCCCCAGCATTTT	CASSPFDQPQHF
NA	many	TRBV28	TRBJ1-2	TGTGCCAGCAGTTTAAACCTCTATGGCTACACCTTC	CASSLNLYGYTF
TRBD2	medium-sized	TRBV4-1	TRBJ2-1	TGCGCCAGCAGCCAAGATGGGTCCGCTGGGATAGCGGGAGGCCGAGGCACATACAATGAGCAGTTCTTC	CASSQDGSAGIAGGRGTYNEQFF
TRBD2	NA	TRBV7-3	TRBJ2-3	TGTGCCAGCAGCTTAAGACTAGCGGGAGACGGAGATACGCAGTATTTT	CASSLRLAGDGDTQYF
NA	NA	TRBV24-1	TRBJ2-3	TGTGCCACCAGTGATTTGCGTTCAGCTAGCACAGATACGCAGTATTTT	CATSDLRSASTDTQYF
NA	few	TRBV2	TRBJ2-3	TGTGCCAGCCTTCAGCTGGCAGTCCCCCGCACAGATACGCAGTATTTT	CASLQLAVPRTDTQYF
TRBD1	many	TRBV19	TRBJ2-2	TGTGCCATTCAGACAGGGGGAAGCGGGGAGCTGTTTTTT	CAIQTGGSGELFF
NA	many	TRBV2	TRBJ2-2	TGTGCCAGCAGTGTTCAGGGGACTAAGAACACCGGGGAGCTGTTTTTT	CASSVQGTKNTGELFF
NA	many	TRBV29-1	TRBJ2-3	TGCAGCGTTGAAGGGGGCAACAGGGGCACAGATACGCAGTATTTT	CSVEGGNRGTDTQYF
TRBD1	few	TRBV12-3/TRBV12-4	TRBJ2-2	TGTGCCAGCAGTTGGACAGGGAAGGCCGGGGAGCTGTTTTTT	CASSWTGKAGELFF
NA	NA	TRBV10-2	TRBJ1-1	TGCGCCAGCAGTGGCCTTTACGGTGAAGCTTTCTTT	CASSGLYGEAFF
NA	many	TRBV10-3	TRBJ2-7	TGTGCCATCAGCCTCCAAGGGAGGCCCAACGAGCAGTACTTC	CAISLQGRPNEQYF
NA	NA	TRBV11-2	TRBJ2-7	TGTGCCAGCAGCTTAGAGAGCAACTTCTACGAGCAGTACTTC	CASSLESNFYEQYF
NA	NA	TRBV25-1	TRBJ1-4	TGTGCCAGCAGGGACCGGGACGGAAATGAAAAACTGTTTTTT	CASRDRDGNEKLFF
NA	NA	TRBV11-2	TRBJ2-2	TGTGCCAGCAGTTCAGACCAGCAACGGGAGCTGTTTTTT	CASSSDQQRELFF
NA	many	TRBV28	TRBJ1-6	TGTGCCAGCACCCAGACAGCCGGGAATTCACCCCTCCACTTT	CASTQTAGNSPLHF
TRBD1	many	TRBV20-1	TRBJ2-4	TGCAGTGCTAGAGGACGACCGGGACAGAGGAATGTTAGGGACATTCAGTACTTC	CSARGRPGQRNVRDIQYF
NA	NA	TRBV11-2	TRBJ1-2	TGTGCCAGCAGCCAAGGCCCCAACTATGGCTACACCTTC	CASSQGPNYGYTF
NA	once	TRBV7-9	TRBJ2-7	TGTGCCAGCAGCCGGAACAGGGTCATCTACGAGCAGTACTTC	CASSRNRVIYEQYF
TRBD1	few	TRBV7-9	TRBJ1-5	TGTGCCAGCAGCCGAACTCGTGGACAGGGGAGTCTGGAGCCCCAGCATTTT	CASSRTRGQGSLEPQHF
TRBD1	many	TRBV7-2	TRBJ1-6	TGTGCCAGCAGCTTAGTCCCCCAGGGGGGAGGTAATTCACCCCTCCACTTT	CASSLVPQGGGNSPLHF
TRBD1	few	TRBV15	TRBJ2-3	TGTGCCACCAGCAGTAACACAGGGGATAGAGATACGCAGTATTTT	CATSSNTGDRDTQYF
NA	NA	TRBV4-1	TRBJ1-4	TGCGCCAGCAGCCACCGGGAGGCAACTAATGAAAAACTGTTTTTT	CASSHREATNEKLFF
TRBD2	NA	TRBV27	TRBJ2-1	TGTGCCAGCAGTCCGGGACTAGCGGGAGGTATGAATGAGCAGTTCTTC	CASSPGLAGGMNEQFF
NA	many	TRBV10-2	TRBJ2-3	TGCGCCAGCAGTGAAGTCCCCAGCGCCACAGATACGCAGTATTTT	CASSEVPSATDTQYF
NA	NA	TRBV28	TRBJ2-1	TGTGCCAGCAGTTCAAGACGGACAGAAAACCTCTACAATGAGCAGTTCTTC	CASSSRRTENLYNEQFF
NA	few	TRBV20-1	TRBJ2-3	TGCAGTGCTAGAGCGGGGAGCACAGATACGCAGTATTTT	CSARAGSTDTQYF
NA	many	TRBV20-1	TRBJ1-1	TGCAGTGCTAGAGACGGACTGGGGACTTTGAACACTGAAGCTTTCTTT	CSARDGLGTLNTEAFF
NA	few	TRBV6-5	TRBJ2-1	TGTGCCAGCAGTTACATGAGCTCCTACAATGAGCAGTTCTTC	CASSYMSSYNEQFF
NA	NA	TRBV6-5	TRBJ1-6	TGTGCCAGCAGTCCCCCTACAGGGACCTATAATTCACCCCTCCACTTT	CASSPPTGTYNSPLHF
NA	NA	TRBV9	TRBJ2-3	TGTGCCAGCAGCGTACAAGGGCTGAGCACAGATACGCAGTATTTT	CASSVQGLSTDTQYF
TRBD1	many	TRBV27	TRBJ1-5	TGTGCCAAGGCGGACAGGGGCTATAGCAATCAGCCCCAGCATTTT	CAKADRGYSNQPQHF
NA	NA	TRBV29-1	TRBJ1-4	TGCAGCGGTGGACAGCGTGAAAAACTGTTTTTT	CSGGQREKLFF
NA	NA	TRBV29-1	TRBJ1-5	TGCAGCGTTTCCACAAGGGAAAGCAATCAGCCCCAGCATTTT	CSVSTRESNQPQHF
TRBD2	NA	TRBV30	TRBJ2-1	TGTGCCTGGGGGACTAGCGGTACATACAATGAGCAGTTCTTC	CAWGTSGTYNEQFF
NA	few	TRBV27	TRBJ1-1	TGTGCCAGCAGGAGCGTAAACACTGAAGCTTTCTTT	CASRSVNTEAFF
NA	NA	TRBV3-1	TRBJ2-2	TGTGCCAGCAGCCAAGAGGCTATCTCGGGCGGGGAGCTGTTTTTT	CASSQEAISGGELFF
NA	many	TRBV10-3	TRBJ1-2	TGTGCCATCAGTGAGGAGGCAGACGATGGCTACACCTTC	CAISEEADDGYTF
NA	NA	TRBV7-9	TRBJ2-3	TGTGCCAGCAGCTCCCTGGGGCTCCTGAGCACAGATACGCAGTATTTT	CASSSLGLLSTDTQYF
TRBD2	NA	TRBV2	TRBJ2-1	TGTGCCAGCAGTTGGACTAGCGCGTCCTACAATGAGCAGTTCTTC	CASSWTSASYNEQFF
NA	NA	TRBV14	TRBJ2-5	TGTGCCAGCAGCCAACCAGGACGGGAGACCCAGTACTTC	CASSQPGRETQYF
NA	medium-sized	TRBV28	TRBJ2-1	TGTGCCAGCAGTTTAGAGACGCTAGGGAATGAGCAGTTCTTC	CASSLETLGNEQFF
TRBD2	NA	TRBV20-1	TRBJ2-5	TGCAGTGCCTCTGGGACTAGCGGGGGGCGGGATGAGACCCAGTACTTC	CSASGTSGGRDETQYF
NA	few	TRBV20-1	TRBJ1-1	TGCAGTGCTTCATCCTTCTCAGGGGCCACTGAAGCTTTCTTT	CSASSFSGATEAFF
TRBD2	many	TRBV18	TRBJ2-3	TGTGCCAGCTCCCGAGGAAGCGGGACGGGAGATACGCAGTATTTT	CASSRGSGTGDTQYF
TRBD1	few	TRBV11-2	TRBJ2-3	TGTGCCAGCAGCTCCCCCGACTTTAAGGGGGCTTACACAGATACGCAGTATTTT	CASSSPDFKGAYTDTQYF
TRBD2	NA	TRBV4-2	TRBJ2-3	TGTGCCAGCAGCCAAGCGGGGGGGCCCACAGATACGCAGTATTTT	CASSQAGGPTDTQYF
NA	many	TRBV5-1	TRBJ2-2	TGCGCCAGCAGCTTGGGTTCCAGCTGGGGCACCGGGGAGCTGTTTTTT	CASSLGSSWGTGELFF
NA	few	TRBV11-1	TRBJ1-2	TGTGCCAGCAGCCCTAATTCCGGGCCGAGTTCCTATGGCTACACCTTC	CASSPNSGPSSYGYTF
NA	NA	TRBV11-2	TRBJ2-5	TGTGCCAGCACCCCGTGGGGTAGCGTGGAGACCCCGTACTTC	CASTPWGSVETPYF
NA	NA	TRBV6-5	TRBJ2-3	TGTGCCAGCAGTACGACAGAAGGGCCCTATACGCAGTATTTT	CASSTTEGPYTQYF
TRBD2	few	TRBV20-1	TRBJ2-5	TGCAGTGCTAGAGGAAGTAGGCTAGCGGCCAGGAGGGGTATCGAGACCCAGTACTTC	CSARGSRLAARRGIETQYF